These T cell receptor beta chains were read from a single sample in a study of OX40 agonist ivuxolimab in advanced cancers. Some clones are missing from TCRdb's copy, which holds only in-frame ones; the method was immunoSEQ multiplex PCR. This sample yields around 35,000 clones, of which approximately 86% are seen a single time; 39% belongs to the top ten. Sequenced material: CD4+ or CD8+ T cells sorted from blood, taken in a trial of the OX40 agonist ivuxolimab. The receptor set was obtained from an adult with an advanced solid tumor such as melanoma, head and neck, liver or kidney cancer. Both conserved end residues are part of each CDR3. D genes are given only for firm matches. The size field is filled for only some rows; it gives once, few, many or a size class.

. | TRBJ2-1 | . | TRBV6-1 | TGTGCCAGCAGTGATGATCAATGGGTCAATGAGCAGTTCTTC | CASSDDQWVNEQFF
. | TRBJ1-2 | . | TRBV5-6 | TGTGCCAGCAGCTCCAGGGGCTATGGCTACACCTTC | CASSSRGYGYTF
. | TRBJ2-7 | TRBD2 | TRBV7-7 | TGTGCCAGCAGCTTCGCTAGCGGCTACGAGCAGTACTTC | CASSFASGYEQYF
. | TRBJ2-3 | . | TRBV15 | TGTGCCACCAGCATTGTGGGACTCTTAAACACAGATACGCAGTATTTT | CATSIVGLLNTDTQYF
. | TRBJ2-4 | . | TRBV7-6 | TGTGCCAGCAGCTTAGGTCTAAGGGACATTCAGTACTTC | CASSLGLRDIQYF
. | TRBJ2-7 | . | TRBV7-8 | TGTGCCAGCAGCTTATCGGTCTCCTACGAGCAGTACTTC | CASSLSVSYEQYF
. | TRBJ2-1 | TRBD2 | TRBV19 | TGTGCCACCATATGGGCTAGCGGGCCCCCCTACAATGAGCAGTTCTTC | CATIWASGPPYNEQFF
. | TRBJ2-3 | TRBD1 | TRBV18 | TGTGCCAGCTCATCGACAGGGGGATCGACAGATACGCAGTATTTT | CASSSTGGSTDTQYF
. | TRBJ2-5 | TRBD2 | TRBV2 | TGTGCCAGCAGTCGTAGCGGGGGGGCAGGGGAGACCCAGTACTTC | CASSRSGGAGETQYF
. | TRBJ2-2 | . | TRBV6-1 | TGTGCCAGCACCAAGGACACCGGGGAGCTGTTTTTT | CASTKDTGELFF
. | TRBJ2-5 | . | TRBV19 | TGTGCCAGTAGTATTCGTCACGGACGGCAAGAGACCCAGTACTTC | CASSIRHGRQETQYF
. | TRBJ2-3 | . | TRBV6-5 | TGTGCCAGCAGTTACTCGAAGTTTTCAGATACGCAGTATTTT | CASSYSKFSDTQYF
. | TRBJ2-7 | . | TRBV10-2 | TGCGCCAGCAGTTCCGGGTTCTACGAGCAGTACTTC | CASSSGFYEQYF
once | TRBJ2-3 | . | TRBV29-1 | TGCAGCTACAAGCGGGTAGATACGCAGTATTTT | CSYKRVDTQYF
. | TRBJ2-7 | . | TRBV5-4 | TGTGCCAGCAGCTTACGTGGGGGGGCGTCCTACGAGCAGTACTTC | CASSLRGGASYEQYF
. | TRBJ1-5 | . | TRBV7-6 | TGTGCCAGCAGCTTATCTGGGGGCCCCAATCAGCCCCAGCATTTT | CASSLSGGPNQPQHF
. | TRBJ2-1 | . | TRBV5-4 | TGTGCCAGCAGCCCCGCAGCTAGCTCCTACAATGAGCAGTTCTTC | CASSPAASSYNEQFF
few | TRBJ1-1 | . | TRBV2 | TGTGCCAGCAGTGAAGGTAACACTGAAGCTTTCTTT | CASSEGNTEAFF
. | TRBJ1-2 | TRBD1 | TRBV28 | TGTGCCAGCAGTACCGGGACAGGGGGCTATGGCTACACCTTC | CASSTGTGGYGYTF
. | TRBJ2-7 | . | TRBV21-1 | TGTGCCAGCAGCAAAGCGCTGATGGACTCCTACGAGCAGTACTTC | CASSKALMDSYEQYF
few | TRBJ2-2 | TRBD1 | TRBV6-4 | TGTGCCAGCAGTGACTCGTTCCCCCGTACGGGGACAGGGGCCACCGGGGAGCTGTTTTTT | CASSDSFPRTGTGATGELFF
. | TRBJ1-3 | . | TRBV6-1 | TGTGCCAGCACAGTGAAGGAGGGGAGAGGAAACACCATATATTTT | CASTVKEGRGNTIYF
. | TRBJ2-1 | . | TRBV5-1 | TGCGCCAGCAGCTTGGGGCGACAGGTCACGCCACAGTTCTTC | CASSLGRQVTPQFF
. | TRBJ2-5 | . | TRBV11-2 | TGTGCCAGCAGCTTAGCGACCGCCCCCGTGGAGACCCAGTACTTC | CASSLATAPVETQYF
few | TRBJ1-1 | . | TRBV11-2 | TGTGCCAGCAGCTTACAGGGGAGGAAGAACACTGAAGCTTTCTTT | CASSLQGRKNTEAFF
once | TRBJ1-5 | TRBD1 | TRBV18 | TGTGCCAGCTCACCGGAGACAGGGCCCGATAGCAATCAGCCCCAGCATTTT | CASSPETGPDSNQPQHF
. | TRBJ2-3 | . | TRBV27 | TGTGCCAGCAGCCTAGTCTCCGGTGAGCAGTATTTT | CASSLVSGEQYF
. | TRBJ2-1 | TRBD2 | TRBV6-1 | TGTGCCAGCAGGGGACTAGCGGTGCGGGGGGATGAGCAGTTCTTC | CASRGLAVRGDEQFF
. | TRBJ1-5 | . | TRBV21-1 | TGTGCCAGCAGCAAATTCTCATATCAAACCAATCAGCCCCAGCATTTT | CASSKFSYQTNQPQHF
many | TRBJ2-7 | . | TRBV11-2 | TGTGCCAGCAGCACCCCGGGACCGCGTTTGTACGAGCAGTACTTC | CASSTPGPRLYEQYF
. | TRBJ1-2 | . | TRBV20-1 | TGCAGTGCTAGGGGCCAGGAAGGCTACACCTTC | CSARGQEGYTF
. | TRBJ1-4 | . | TRBV25-1 | TGTGCCAGCAAGGGGAGACAGTTTGCAACTAATGAAAAACTGTTTTTT | CASKGRQFATNEKLFF
. | TRBJ1-3 | . | TRBV5-1 | TGCGCCAGCAGCTTGGCCGGCAGCTCTGGAAACACCATATATTTT | CASSLAGSSGNTIYF
. | TRBJ2-5 | TRBD2 | TRBV7-9 | TGTGCCAGCAGCTGGGGACTAGCGGGCACGTACCAAGAGACCCAGTACTTC | CASSWGLAGTYQETQYF
. | TRBJ2-3 | TRBD2 | TRBV19 | TGTGCCAGTAGCCGCGGGGGAAGCACAGATACGCAGTATTTT | CASSRGGSTDTQYF
few | TRBJ2-1 | TRBD1 | TRBV7-2 | TGTGCCAGCAGTCCGAACCCAGGGGGCTACAATGAGCAGTTCTTC | CASSPNPGGYNEQFF
. | TRBJ2-7 | . | TRBV21-1 | TGTGCCAGCAGCACTATCTCCTACGAGCAGTACTTC | CASSTISYEQYF
. | TRBJ1-4 | . | TRBV11-1 | TGTGCCAGCAGCCTATCCGGGTCGGGTAATGAAAAACTGTTTTTT | CASSLSGSGNEKLFF
. | TRBJ2-3 | . | TRBV5-4 | TGTGCCAGCACCAAAGGGGGTTTTGGCACAGATACGCAGTATTTT | CASTKGGFGTDTQYF
. | TRBJ2-7 | . | TRBV5-1 | TGCGCCAGCAGCTTGGTTTGGAGGGGCCGAGGGTCCTACGAGCAGTACTTC | CASSLVWRGRGSYEQYF
. | TRBJ1-5 | . | TRBV7-8 | TGTGCCAGCAGCCTAGGAAGCAGGGCCCACAATCAGCCCCAGCATTTT | CASSLGSRAHNQPQHF
. | TRBJ2-5 | . | TRBV2 | TGTGCCAGCAGTGCCCGGTGGGAGACCCAGTACTTC | CASSARWETQYF
. | TRBJ1-1 | TRBD1 | TRBV18 | TGTGCCAGCTCACCGGCGGGGTCCTGGGACAGGAACACTGAAGCTTTCTTT | CASSPAGSWDRNTEAFF
. | TRBJ1-5 | TRBD1 | TRBV27 | TGTGCCAGCAGTTTAAGCCAGGGGGGAAACGGTCAGCCCCAGCATTTT | CASSLSQGGNGQPQHF
. | TRBJ1-4 | . | TRBV2 | TGTGCCAGCAGTCTTAATGAAAAACTGTTTTTT | CASSLNEKLFF
few | TRBJ2-4 | TRBD1 | TRBV7-6 | TGTGCCAGCAGCCCGGGACAGGGTAAAAACATTCAGTACTTC | CASSPGQGKNIQYF
once | TRBJ2-7 | TRBD2 | TRBV5-1 | TGCGCCAGCAGTTCCGGGACTAGCTCCGTAGAGCAGTACTTC | CASSSGTSSVEQYF
. | TRBJ2-1 | . | TRBV7-9 | TGTGCCAGCAGCTTTGGGCAGGGCGTTAGCTCCTACAATGAGCAGTTCTTC | CASSFGQGVSSYNEQFF
. | TRBJ2-7 | TRBD1 | TRBV18 | TGTGCCAGCTCACCACCGGGACAGGGGGCGGGTGAGCAGTACTTC | CASSPPGQGAGEQYF
few | TRBJ1-2 | TRBD1 | TRBV7-9 | TGTGCCAGCAGCTTCATACAGGGGGCGGGTGGCTACACCTTC | CASSFIQGAGGYTF
once | TRBJ2-3 | TRBD2 | TRBV5-1 | TGCGCCAGCAGCTTGGCTATTTATGGAAGCGGGAGGCCCCCCGATACGCAGTATTTT | CASSLAIYGSGRPPDTQYF
few | TRBJ1-4 | . | TRBV18 | TGTGCCAGCTCACCAACGGGGACGGGTAATGAAAAACTGTTTTTT | CASSPTGTGNEKLFF
. | TRBJ2-3 | TRBD2 | TRBV11-2 | TGTGCCAGCAGCTTAGAGCTCAGCGGGGTCCCGGATACGCAGTATTTT | CASSLELSGVPDTQYF
. | TRBJ2-2 | . | TRBV19 | TGTGCCAGTAGTTCGTCGAGACAGCCCACCGGGGAGCTGTTTTTT | CASSSSRQPTGELFF
few | TRBJ2-5 | . | TRBV10-3 | TGTGCCATCAGTGGGGCATCAAGCCAAGAGACCCAGTACTTC | CAISGASSQETQYF
. | TRBJ1-3 | . | TRBV19 | TGTGCCAGTAGTATCCAGGGTTTTGGAAACACCATATATTTT | CASSIQGFGNTIYF